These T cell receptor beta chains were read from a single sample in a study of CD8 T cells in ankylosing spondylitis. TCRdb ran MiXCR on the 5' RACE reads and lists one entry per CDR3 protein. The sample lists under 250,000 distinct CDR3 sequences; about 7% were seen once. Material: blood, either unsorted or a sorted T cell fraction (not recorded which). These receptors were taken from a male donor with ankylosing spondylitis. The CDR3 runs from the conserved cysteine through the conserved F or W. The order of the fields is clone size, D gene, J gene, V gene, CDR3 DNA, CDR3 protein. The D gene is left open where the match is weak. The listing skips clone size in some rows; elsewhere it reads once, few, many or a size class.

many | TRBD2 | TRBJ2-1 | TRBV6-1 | TGTGCCAGCAGTGTACAGAGGACTAGCGGGAGGGCCTTCCACAATGAGCAGTTCTTC | CASSVQRTSGRAFHNEQFF
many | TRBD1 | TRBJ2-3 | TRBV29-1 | TGCAGCGTTGGACCGGACAGGGTATCAGATACGCAGTATTTT | CSVGPDRVSDTQYF
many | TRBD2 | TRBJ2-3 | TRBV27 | TGTGCCAGCAGTTCTGGGACTAGCGGGTTGAATACGCAGTATTTT | CASSSGTSGLNTQYF
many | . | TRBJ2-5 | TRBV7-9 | TGTGCCAGCAGCTTAGTTAATAAGGAGACCCAGTACTTC | CASSLVNKETQYF
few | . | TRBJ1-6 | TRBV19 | TGTGCCAGTAGCTTCCCCGGGCCTAATTCACCCCTCCACTTT | CASSFPGPNSPLHF
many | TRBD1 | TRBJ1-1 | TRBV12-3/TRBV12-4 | TGTGCCAGCACGGGCGACAGGGGAGGCACTGAAGCTTTCTTT | CASTGDRGGTEAFF
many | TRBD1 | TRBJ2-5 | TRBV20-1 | TGCAGTGCTAGATCCAACAGGGGACAAGAGACCCAGTACTTC | CSARSNRGQETQYF
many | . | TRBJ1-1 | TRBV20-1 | TGCAGTACCCCGGGGGCCCGGGGCACTGAAGCTTTCTTT | CSTPGARGTEAFF
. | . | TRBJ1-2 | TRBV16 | TGTGCCAGCAGCCAATGGGAAGCAGGTTCATTTCACGGCTACACCTTC | CASSQWEAGSFHGYTF
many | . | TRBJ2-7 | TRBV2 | TGTGCCAGCAGTAAGGACGAGCAGTACTTC | CASSKDEQYF
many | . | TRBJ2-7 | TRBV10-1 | TGCGCCAGCAGTGAGTCTGCCAGGGTAAGCCGGCGGGACGAGCAGTACTTC | CASSESARVSRRDEQYF
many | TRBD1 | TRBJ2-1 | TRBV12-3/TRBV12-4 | TGTGCCAGCAGCTGGACAGGGCTTGGGAATGAGCAGTTCTTC | CASSWTGLGNEQFF
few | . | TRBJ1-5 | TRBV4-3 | TGCGCCAGCAGCCATCTGCGCGGTGGACAGCCCCAGCATTTT | CASSHLRGGQPQHF
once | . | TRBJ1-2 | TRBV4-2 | TGTGCCATCAGCCCCGGGCAGCTCTATGGCTACACCTTC | CAISPGQLYGYTF
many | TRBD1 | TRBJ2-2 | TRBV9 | TGTGCCAGCAGCGTAGGTGGGACAGCGAACACCGGGGAGCTGTTTTTT | CASSVGGTANTGELFF
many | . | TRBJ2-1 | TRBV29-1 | TGCAGCGTCTCCGGGACCTCCTACAATGAGCAGTTCTTC | CSVSGTSYNEQFF
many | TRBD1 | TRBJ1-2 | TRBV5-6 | TGTGCCAGCAGCTTCGCCGGGACAGGGACCTACACCTTC | CASSFAGTGTYTF
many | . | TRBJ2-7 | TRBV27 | TGTGCCAGCAGTTTTGGGTCAGACTACGAGCAGTACTTC | CASSFGSDYEQYF
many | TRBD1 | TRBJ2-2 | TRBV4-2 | TGTGCCAGCAGCCCTAGGGGGCTCGGCACCGGGGAGCTGTTTTTT | CASSPRGLGTGELFF
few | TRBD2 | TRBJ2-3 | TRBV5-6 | TGTGCCAGCAGCTTTTTAACTAGCGGGATCACAGATACGCAGTATTTT | CASSFLTSGITDTQYF
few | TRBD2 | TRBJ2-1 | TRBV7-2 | TGTGCCAGCAGCTTATTGATAGCGGGATCCTACGTCGATGAGCAGTTCTTC | CASSLLIAGSYVDEQFF
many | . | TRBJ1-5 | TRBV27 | TGTGCCAGCAGTTTAGAGCGGGGCGCCAATCAGCCCCAGCATTTT | CASSLERGANQPQHF
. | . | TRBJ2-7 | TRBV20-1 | TGCAGTGCCCGGAGAGGCGCACCTCCCGAGCAGTACTTC | CSARRGAPPEQYF
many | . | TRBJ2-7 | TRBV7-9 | TGTGCCAGCAGCTCCCCCAGGGAAGGGGGCTACGAGCAGTACTTC | CASSSPREGGYEQYF
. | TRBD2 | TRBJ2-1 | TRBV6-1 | TGTGCCAGCGAAAGCGCGGGAGGGCCTCACAATGAGCAGTTCTTC | CASESAGGPHNEQFF
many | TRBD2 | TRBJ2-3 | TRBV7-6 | TGTGCCAGCAGCTTAGCGCCCGAAGCTAGCGGGGCATTCACAGATACGCAGTATTTT | CASSLAPEASGAFTDTQYF
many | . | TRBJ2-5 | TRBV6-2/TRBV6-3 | TGTGCCAGCAGTTCTTGGGACATCCAAGAGACCCAGTACTTC | CASSSWDIQETQYF
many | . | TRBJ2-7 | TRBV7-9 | TGTGCCAGCAGCCAATCGGGGGAGCAGTACTTC | CASSQSGEQYF
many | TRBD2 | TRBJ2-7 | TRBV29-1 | TGCAGCGTTTTTGTCCTAGCGGGAGGGCCCTACGAGCAGTACTTC | CSVFVLAGGPYEQYF
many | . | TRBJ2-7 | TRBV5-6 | TGTGCCAGCAGCCTAGAACACTACGAGCAGTACTTC | CASSLEHYEQYF
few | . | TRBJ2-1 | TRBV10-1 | TGCGCCAGCAGTGATTCCTTCCAGACCCCCTACAATGAGCAGTTCTTC | CASSDSFQTPYNEQFF
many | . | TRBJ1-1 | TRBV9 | TGTGCCAGCAGCGGGAGAGAGGGCACTGAAGCTTTCTTT | CASSGREGTEAFF
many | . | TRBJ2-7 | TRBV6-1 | TGTGCCAGCAGTGAGCTGGGGTTCTACGAGCAGTACTTC | CASSELGFYEQYF
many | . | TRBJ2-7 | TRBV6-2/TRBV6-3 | TGTGCCAGCAGTTACCCAGGAGCCTACGAGCAGTACTTC | CASSYPGAYEQYF
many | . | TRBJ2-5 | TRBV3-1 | TGTGCCAGCAGCCACCCCCGCGGGGGCCCAGAGACCCAGTACTTC | CASSHPRGGPETQYF
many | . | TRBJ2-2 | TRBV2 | TGTGCCAACCGGGGTAACACCGGGGAGCTGTTTTTT | CANRGNTGELFF
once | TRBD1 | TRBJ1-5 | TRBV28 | TGTGCCAGCAGTGTACAGGGGCTCTATCAGCCCCAGCATTTT | CASSVQGLYQPQHF
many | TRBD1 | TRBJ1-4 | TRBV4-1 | TGCGCCAGCTGCGTCCGACAGGGCGAAACTAATGAAAAACTGTTTTTT | CASCVRQGETNEKLFF
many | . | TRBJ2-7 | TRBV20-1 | TGCAGTGCTAGAGTACCAGGGGGGAGCTACGAGCAGTACTTC | CSARVPGGSYEQYF
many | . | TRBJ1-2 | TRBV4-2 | TGTGCCAGCAGCCGTAAGAAAATTGTGGGCGTTGGAAAGGTCTACACCTTC | CASSRKKIVGVGKVYTF
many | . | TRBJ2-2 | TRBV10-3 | TGTGCCATCAGTGAGTCGAGGGCCGAGGAGCTGTTTTTT | CAISESRAEELFF
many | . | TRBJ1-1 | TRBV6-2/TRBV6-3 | TGTGCCAGCAGTTACAACCGGACAGAGATGAACACTGAAGCTTTCTTT | CASSYNRTEMNTEAFF
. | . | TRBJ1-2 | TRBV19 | TGTGCCAGTAGTATATCCGGGGAGGGACCGCCGCGCTATGGCTACACCTTC | CASSISGEGPPRYGYTF
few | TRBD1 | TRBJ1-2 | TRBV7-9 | TGTGCCAGCAGGGACTGGACAGGGCAAGGCGGAGGTGGCTACACCTTC | CASRDWTGQGGGGYTF
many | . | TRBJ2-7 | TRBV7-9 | TGTGCCAGCAGCCTTCTAACATCATACGAGCAGTACTTC | CASSLLTSYEQYF
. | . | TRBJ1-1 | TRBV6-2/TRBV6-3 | TGTGCCAGCAGTTACAGCAGGGCTGGGCTCCCTGAAGCTTTCTTT | CASSYSRAGLPEAFF
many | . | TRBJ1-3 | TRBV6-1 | TGTGCCAGCACTCCCTCACTCTCAGGAAACACCATATATTTT | CASTPSLSGNTIYF
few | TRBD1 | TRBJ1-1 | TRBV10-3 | TGTGCCATCAGTGTACCGACAGGGGCAGGCACTGAAGCTTTCTTT | CAISVPTGAGTEAFF
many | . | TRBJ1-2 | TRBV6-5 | TGTGCCAGCAGTTACTCGCCTGCCCTCCACTACACCTTC | CASSYSPALHYTF
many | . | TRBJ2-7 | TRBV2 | TGTGCCAGCAAGGTCTACGAGCAGTACTTC | CASKVYEQYF
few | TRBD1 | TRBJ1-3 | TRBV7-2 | TGTGCCAGCAGCGCGGACAGGAGCTCTGGAAACACCATATATTTT | CASSADRSSGNTIYF
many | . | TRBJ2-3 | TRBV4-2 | TGTGCCAGCAGCCACAGGGGAGATACGCAGTATTTT | CASSHRGDTQYF
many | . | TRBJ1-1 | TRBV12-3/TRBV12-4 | TGTGCCAGCAGTCTCGGACAGCTGAACACTGAAGCTTTCTTT | CASSLGQLNTEAFF
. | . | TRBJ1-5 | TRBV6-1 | TGTGCCAGCAGTCGTACAGAATACAATCAGCCCCAGCATTTT | CASSRTEYNQPQHF
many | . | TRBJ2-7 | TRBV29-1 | TGCAGCGTGCTGAGGGGGGCCTCCTACGAGCAGTACTTC | CSVLRGASYEQYF
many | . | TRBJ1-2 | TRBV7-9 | TGTGCCAGCAGCTTAAAGTTCCCGGGCTATGGCTACACCTTC | CASSLKFPGYGYTF
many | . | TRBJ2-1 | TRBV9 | TGTGCCAGCAGCGTAACAGTCTCCTACAATGAGCAGTTCTTC | CASSVTVSYNEQFF